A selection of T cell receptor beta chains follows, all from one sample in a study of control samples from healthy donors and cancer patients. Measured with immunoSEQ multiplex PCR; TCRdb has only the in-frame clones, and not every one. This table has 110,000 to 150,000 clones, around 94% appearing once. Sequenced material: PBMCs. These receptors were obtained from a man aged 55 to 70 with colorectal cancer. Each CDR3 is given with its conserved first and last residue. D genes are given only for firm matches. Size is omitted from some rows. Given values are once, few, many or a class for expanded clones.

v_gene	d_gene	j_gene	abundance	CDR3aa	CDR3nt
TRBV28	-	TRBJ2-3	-	CASSLAGGGADTQYF	TGTGCCAGCAGTTTGGCCGGAGGGGGAGCGGATACGCAGTATTTT
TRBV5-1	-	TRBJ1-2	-	CASSLETGSSYGYTF	TGCGCCAGCAGCTTGGAGACAGGATCCTCCTATGGCTACACCTTC
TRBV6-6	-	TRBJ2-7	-	CASSLLGEQYF	TGTGCCAGCAGTTTATTGGGCGAGCAGTACTTC
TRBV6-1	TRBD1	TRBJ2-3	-	CASSATGVLGTDTQYF	TGTGCCAGCAGTGCGACAGGGGTTTTGGGCACAGATACGCAGTATTTT
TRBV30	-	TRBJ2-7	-	CAWRLSGYEQYF	TGTGCCTGGAGGCTGTCGGGGTACGAGCAGTACTTC
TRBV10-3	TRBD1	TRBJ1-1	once	CAISESTIADRGNTEAFF	TGTGCCATCAGTGAGTCAACTATCGCGGACAGGGGCAACACTGAAGCTTTCTTT
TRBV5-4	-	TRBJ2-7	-	CASSLITGNEQYF	TGTGCCAGCAGCTTGATAACAGGGAACGAGCAGTACTTC
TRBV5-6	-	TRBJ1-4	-	CASSFDRATNEKLFF	TGTGCCAGCAGCTTCGACAGAGCAACTAATGAAAAACTGTTTTTT
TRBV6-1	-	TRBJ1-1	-	CASSASGETRRLGTEAFF	TGTGCCAGCAGTGCCTCAGGGGAGACGCGACGTTTGGGCACTGAAGCTTTCTTT
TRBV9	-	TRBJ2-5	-	CASSVGVGGKQETQYF	TGTGCCAGCAGCGTAGGGGTGGGGGGAAAACAAGAGACCCAGTACTTC
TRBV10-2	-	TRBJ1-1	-	CASSVGNTEAFF	TGCGCCAGCAGTGTGGGAAACACTGAAGCTTTCTTT
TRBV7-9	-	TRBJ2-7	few	CAVSVVSDYEQYF	TGTGCCGTCTCGGTAGTCAGCGACTACGAGCAGTACTTC
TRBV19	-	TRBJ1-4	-	CASRNAGDEGEKLFF	TGTGCCAGTAGGAACGCAGGGGACGAAGGCGAAAAACTGTTTTTT
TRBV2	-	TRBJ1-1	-	CASSEDRGGTEAFF	TGTGCCAGCAGTGAAGACCGAGGGGGGACTGAAGCTTTCTTT
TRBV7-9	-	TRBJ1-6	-	CASSLSSRYNSPLHF	TGTGCCAGCAGCCTTTCATCGCGCTATAATTCACCCCTCCACTTT
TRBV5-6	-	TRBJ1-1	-	CASSFGTVNTEAFF	TGTGCCAGCAGCTTCGGGACTGTGAACACTGAAGCTTTCTTT
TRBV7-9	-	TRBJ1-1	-	CASSLEGRLAAFF	TGTGCCAGCAGCTTAGAGGGCAGACTAGCCGCTTTCTTT
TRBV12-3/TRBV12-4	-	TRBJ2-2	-	CASSLRDTGELFF	TGTGCCAGCAGTTTACGAGACACCGGGGAGCTGTTTTTT
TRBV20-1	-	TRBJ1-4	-	CSASGGAGGEKLFF	TGCAGTGCTAGTGGAGGGGCCGGGGGCGAAAAACTGTTTTTT
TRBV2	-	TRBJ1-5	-	CASSGSGDQPQHF	TGTGCCAGCAGTGGGTCAGGGGATCAGCCCCAGCATTTT
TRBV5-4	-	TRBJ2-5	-	CASSLAGTSQETQYF	TGTGCCAGCAGCTTAGCCGGGACATCCCAAGAGACCCAGTACTTC
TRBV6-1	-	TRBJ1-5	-	CASSEPGRVSNQPQHF	TGTGCCAGCAGTGAACCGGGGAGGGTTAGCAATCAGCCCCAGCATTTT
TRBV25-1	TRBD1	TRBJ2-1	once	CASSDTGTAYNEQFF	TGTGCCAGCAGTGATACCGGGACAGCGTACAATGAGCAGTTCTTC
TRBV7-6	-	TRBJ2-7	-	CASSPDLVREQYF	TGTGCCAGCAGCCCAGACTTGGTTCGCGAGCAGTACTTC
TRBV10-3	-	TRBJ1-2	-	CAISGDVESYTF	TGTGCCATCAGTGGGGATGTAGAAAGCTACACCTTC
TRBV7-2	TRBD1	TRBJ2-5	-	CASSRDRGQETQYF	TGTGCCAGCAGCCGGGACAGGGGGCAAGAGACCCAGTACTTC
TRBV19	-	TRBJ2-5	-	CASSIGQSQETQYF	TGTGCCAGTAGTATCGGGCAGAGCCAAGAGACCCAGTACTTC
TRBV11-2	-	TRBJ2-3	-	CASSSLSGDTQYF	TGTGCCAGCAGCTCCCTTTCAGGAGATACGCAGTATTTT
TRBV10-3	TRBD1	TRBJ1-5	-	CAISVTQGEGNQPQHF	TGTGCCATCAGTGTAACACAGGGGGAAGGCAATCAGCCCCAGCATTTT
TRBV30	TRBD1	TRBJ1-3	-	CAGGQGTLGNTIYF	TGTGCCGGGGGACAGGGCACCCTTGGAAACACCATATATTTT
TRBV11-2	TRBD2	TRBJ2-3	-	CASSFGLAGGRTDTQYF	TGTGCCAGCAGCTTTGGGCTAGCGGGGGGTCGAACAGATACGCAGTATTTT
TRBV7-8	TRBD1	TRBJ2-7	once	CASSLRTGVDYEQYF	TGTGCCAGCAGCTTAAGGACAGGGGTTGACTACGAGCAGTACTTC
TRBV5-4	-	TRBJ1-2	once	CASSLQGNYGYTF	TGTGCCAGCAGCTTACAGGGTAACTATGGCTACACCTTC
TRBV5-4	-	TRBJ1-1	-	CASSLGTVMNTEAFF	TGTGCCAGCAGCCTAGGGACGGTCATGAACACTGAAGCTTTCTTT
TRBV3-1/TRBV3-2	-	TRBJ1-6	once	CASSLDSGNSPLHF	TGTGCCAGCAGCCTCGACAGTGGTAATTCACCCCTCCACTTT
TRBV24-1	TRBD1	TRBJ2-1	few	CATSPGQGNDEQFF	TGTGCCACCAGTCCGGGACAGGGTAACGATGAGCAGTTCTTC
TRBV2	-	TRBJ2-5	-	CASSPLGVGETQYF	TGTGCCAGCAGCCCTCTAGGAGTAGGGGAGACCCAGTACTTC
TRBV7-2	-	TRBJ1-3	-	CASSSGVAGNTIYF	TGTGCCAGCAGCTCGGGGGTGGCTGGAAACACCATATATTTT
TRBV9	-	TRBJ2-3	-	CASSVIANTDTQYF	TGTGCCAGCAGCGTAATAGCGAACACAGATACGCAGTATTTT
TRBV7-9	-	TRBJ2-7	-	CASSLGATHEQYF	TGTGCCAGCTCTCTCGGGGCAACGCACGAGCAGTACTTC
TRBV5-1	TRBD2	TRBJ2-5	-	CASSPGTSGNQETQYF	TGCGCCAGCAGCCCCGGGACTAGCGGGAACCAAGAGACCCAGTACTTC
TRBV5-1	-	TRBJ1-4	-	CASSLGQGDEKLFF	TGCGCCAGCAGCTTGGGTCAGGGAGATGAAAAACTGTTTTTT
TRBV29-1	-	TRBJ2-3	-	CSAPGGAGGDTQYF	TGCAGCGCCCCTGGGGGGGCCGGGGGAGATACGCAGTATTTT
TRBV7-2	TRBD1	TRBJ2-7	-	CASRPGQGDYEQYF	TGTGCCAGCAGGCCGGGACAGGGGGACTACGAGCAGTACTTC
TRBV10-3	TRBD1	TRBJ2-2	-	CAISPTGVGTLGTGELFF	TGTGCCATCAGTCCGACAGGGGTGGGGACACTGGGTACCGGGGAGCTGTTTTTT
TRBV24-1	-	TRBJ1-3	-	CATIGFSGNTIYF	TGTGCCACCATAGGGTTCTCTGGAAACACCATATATTTT
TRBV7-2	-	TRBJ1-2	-	CASSSGNELNYGYTF	TGTGCCAGCAGCTCAGGGAACGAACTGAACTATGGCTACACCTTC
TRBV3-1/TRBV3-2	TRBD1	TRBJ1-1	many	CASSQDPRGLYTEAFF	TGTGCCAGCAGCCAAGACCCCAGGGGGCTTTACACTGAAGCTTTCTTT
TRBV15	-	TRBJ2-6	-	CATSRDAISGANVLTF	TGTGCCACCAGCAGAGATGCCATATCTGGGGCCAACGTCCTGACTTTC
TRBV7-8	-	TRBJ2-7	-	CASSPSYEQYF	TGTGCCAGCAGCCCCTCCTACGAGCAGTACTTC
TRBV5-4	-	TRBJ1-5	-	CASSFGGGDQPQHF	TGTGCCAGCAGCTTTGGGGGTGGGGATCAGCCCCAGCATTTT
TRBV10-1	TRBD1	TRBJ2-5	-	CASSGTAARETQYF	TGCGCCAGCTCCGGGACAGCGGCCCGGGAGACCCAGTACTTC
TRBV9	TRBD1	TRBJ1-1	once	CASSPRQGNTEAFF	TGTGCCAGCAGCCCACGACAGGGGAACACTGAAGCTTTCTTT
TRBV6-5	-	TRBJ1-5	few	CASSYSAGQGQPQHF	TGTGCCAGCAGTTACTCGGCGGGGCAGGGGCAGCCCCAGCATTTT
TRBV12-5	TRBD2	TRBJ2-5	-	CASGPHAAGLAKETQYF	TGTGCTAGTGGTCCACACGCCGCGGGACTAGCGAAAGAGACCCAGTACTTC
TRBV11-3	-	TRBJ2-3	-	CASSLDAAAGTDTQYF	TGTGCCAGCAGCTTAGATGCGGCAGCTGGCACAGATACGCAGTATTTT
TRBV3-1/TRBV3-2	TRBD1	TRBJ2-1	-	CASSQDSGGIEQFF	TGTGCCAGCAGCCAAGATTCAGGGGGCATCGAGCAGTTCTTC